This T cell receptor beta chain stems from a study of cytomegalovirus exposure and HLA in healthy donors. Findings and limits, study-wide: It emerged from a later analysis that several of the most significant clusters appeared to be linked to common viral pathogens. Under 20,000 TCR beta sequences were associated with HLA alleles at 0.05 false discovery rate in a later analysis.

V lost 3 bases, J lost 5 bases, and 8 bases lay in between. The CDR3 is 13 amino acids. Germline assignment: CDR1 SEHNR and CDR2 FQNEAQ (reference sequence). Of note for this clone: Its antigen is not identified.

The PCR employed 60 Vbeta primers together with 13 Jbeta primers. Clones were read by immunoSEQ multiplex PCR, and TCRdb kept only the in-frame ones, dropping some. The sample data list roughly 65,000 clones. Sequencing was carried out using PBMCs. V gene TRBV7-9 combines with J gene TRBJ1-5; D gene unclear. The TCR originated in a boy between 5 and 17 years old in good health and CMV-seronegative. The CDR3 loop is CASSFVADQPQHF. DNA for the CDR3: TGTGCCAGCAGCTTCGTAGCCGATCAGCCCCAGCATTTT.